This T cell receptor beta chain was identified in a study of T cells expressing NK-cell markers. Study conclusions and caveats: For a few donors, these clonotypes were likewise the leading ones in the CD3+CD56-NKG2C+ fraction.

This CDR3 region has 15 residues. Per germline, CDR1 SGHTA and CDR2 FQGNSA. In the case of this clonotype: Antigen unknown.

TCRdb re-called the 5' RACE reads and catalogs CDR3 proteins one per entry, DNA excluded. The listing contains hundreds of thousands of distinct CDR3 sequences. The V and J genes are TRBV7-2 and TRBJ1-4; there is no DNA to check the TCRdb D call of TRBD1. Sequenced material: blood T cells: a sorted CD56 or NKG2C T cell subset, CD4+ or CD8+ T cells, or bulk PBMC T cells (not recorded which). The receptor comes from a young man in good health. The CDR3 reads CASSLQWGYSEKLFF. Complete variable domain (other parts from reference TRBV7-2 and TRBJ1-4): GAGVSQSPSNKVTEKGKDVELRCDPISGHTALYWYRQSLGQGLEFLIYFQGNSAPDKSGLPSDRFSAERTGGSVSTLTIQRTQQEDSAVYLCASSLQWGYSEKLFFGSGTQLSVL.